This T cell receptor (beta chain) was recovered during a study of blood T cell repertoires in COVID-19. Original methodology: Researchers report that nucleated cell counts were estimated from reference gene primer amplification. TCRdb's copy holds only in-frame clones and misses some; the assay was immunoSEQ multiplex PCR. V and J calls and clone size are copied from that table; D and trimming were computed from the DNA. The data contain about 97,000 clones, around 84% of them singletons. About this clone itself: The sample contains more than one DNA sequence encoding this CDR3.

Germline V gives CDR1 LNHDA, CDR2 SQIVND (reference sequence). The CDR3 extends over 13 amino acids. V lost 10 bases to trimming and J lost 2 bases; unmatched junction nucleotides: 3. The genes are TRBV19 and TRBJ1-4, with TRBD1 matching 8 bases. The sequencing sample was made of peripheral blood. This clonotype was sampled from a man aged 50 to 59 with active or convalescent COVID-19. DNA for the CDR3: TGTGCCACCCGGACAGGGACTAATGAAAAACTGTTTTTT. It is translated as CATRTGTNEKLFF.